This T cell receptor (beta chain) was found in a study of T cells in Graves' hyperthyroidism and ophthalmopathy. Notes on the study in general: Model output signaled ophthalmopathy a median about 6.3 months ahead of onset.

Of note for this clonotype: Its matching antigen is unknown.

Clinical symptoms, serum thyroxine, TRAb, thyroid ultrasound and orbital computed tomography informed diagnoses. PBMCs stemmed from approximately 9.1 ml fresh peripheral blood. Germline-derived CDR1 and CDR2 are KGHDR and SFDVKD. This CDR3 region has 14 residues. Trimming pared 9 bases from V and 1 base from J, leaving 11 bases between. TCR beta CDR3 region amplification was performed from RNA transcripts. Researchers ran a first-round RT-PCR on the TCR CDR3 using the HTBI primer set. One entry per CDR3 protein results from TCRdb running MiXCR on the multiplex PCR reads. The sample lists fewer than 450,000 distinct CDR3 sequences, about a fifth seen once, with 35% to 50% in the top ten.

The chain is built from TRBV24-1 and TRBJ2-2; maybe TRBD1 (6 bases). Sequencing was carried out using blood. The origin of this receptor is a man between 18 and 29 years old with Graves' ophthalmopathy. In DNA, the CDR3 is TGTGCCACCGCGGACAGCCTGAACACCGGGGAGCTGTTTTTT. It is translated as CATADSLNTGELFF.